Listed below are T cell receptor beta chains from one sample, sequenced in a study of control samples from healthy donors and cancer patients. The table came from immunoSEQ multiplex PCR; TCRdb's copy has only in-frame clones and leaves some out. In the table there are about 140,000 clones, under 90% of which are singletons. The sequenced material came from blood. These receptors were collected from a man aged 30-40 years in good health. The CDR3 runs from the conserved cysteine through the conserved F or W. The D gene is left open where the match is weak. A clone size is listed for some rows: how often the clone was seen (once, few, many), or a class if it is expanded.

J gene,D gene,V gene,clone size,CDR3 protein,CDR3 DNA
TRBJ2-7,.,TRBV20-1,once,CSATRGLEQYF,TGCAGTGCTACCAGGGGTCTCGAGCAGTACTTC
TRBJ2-1,TRBD2,TRBV13,.,CASSPTRTRSYNEQFF,TGTGCCAGCAGCCCTACGCGGACTAGATCCTACAATGAGCAGTTCTTC
TRBJ1-5,.,TRBV6-6,.,CASSLKEQPQHF,TGTGCCAGCAGCCTGAAGGAGCAGCCCCAGCATTTT
TRBJ2-3,TRBD2,TRBV15,.,CATSTGGAGTDTQYF,TGTGCCACCAGCACCGGGGGGGCAGGCACAGATACGCAGTATTTT
TRBJ1-1,.,TRBV19,.,CASSLGKNTEAFF,TGTGCCAGTAGTCTCGGGAAGAACACTGAAGCTTTCTTT
TRBJ2-7,.,TRBV5-4,.,CASSLGVSGRYEQYF,TGTGCCAGCAGCTTGGGGGTGTCAGGGAGGTACGAGCAGTACTTC
TRBJ1-5,.,TRBV18,.,CASSPSFLTGNQPQHF,TGTGCCAGCTCCCCCTCTTTTCTTACCGGCAATCAGCCCCAGCATTTT
TRBJ1-6,.,TRBV23-1,.,CASGLDGNSYNSPLHF,TGCGCCAGCGGTTTGGACGGTAACTCCTATAATTCACCCCTCCACTTT
TRBJ2-1,TRBD2,TRBV7-6,.,CASSPLAGPYNEQFF,TGTGCCAGCAGCCCGCTAGCGGGACCATACAATGAGCAGTTCTTC
TRBJ2-7,TRBD1,TRBV9,once,CASSVARDRPYEQYF,TGTGCCAGCAGCGTAGCTCGGGACAGACCCTACGAGCAGTACTTC
TRBJ1-4,TRBD1,TRBV18,.,CASSRQGPTNEKLFF,TGTGCCAGCTCACGACAGGGGCCAACTAATGAAAAACTGTTTTTT
TRBJ2-2,TRBD2,TRBV24-1,.,CATSDASGSPPGELFF,TGTGCCACCAGTGACGCAAGCGGGAGCCCCCCCGGGGAGCTGTTTTTT
TRBJ1-4,.,TRBV9,.,CASSRDPTTNEKLFF,TGTGCCAGCAGTAGAGACCCTACAACTAATGAAAAACTGTTTTTT
TRBJ2-5,TRBD1,TRBV19,.,CASSIEDRGEETQYF,TGTGCCAGTAGTATAGAAGACAGGGGGGAAGAGACCCAGTACTTC
TRBJ2-1,TRBD2,TRBV27,.,CASSLSALAGNSYNEQFF,TGTGCCAGCAGTTTATCAGCGCTAGCGGGAAATTCCTACAATGAGCAGTTCTTC
TRBJ2-3,TRBD1,TRBV5-6,.,CASRYGTGSTDTQYF,TGTGCCAGCAGGTACGGGACAGGGAGCACAGATACGCAGTATTTT
TRBJ2-7,.,TRBV6-6,.,CASSYSRNEQYF,TGTGCCAGCAGTTACTCAAGGAACGAGCAGTACTTC
TRBJ1-3,.,TRBV15,.,CATSRVGHSGNTIYF,TGTGCCACCAGCAGAGTTGGACACTCTGGAAACACCATATATTTT
TRBJ1-6,.,TRBV11-3,.,CASSLRDTGNSPLHF,TGTGCCAGCAGCTTACGGGACACGGGGAATTCACCCCTCCACTTT
TRBJ1-1,.,TRBV4-3,.,CASSQEDYRGIITEAFF,TGCGCCAGCAGCCAAGAGGATTATAGGGGTATTATAACTGAAGCTTTCTTT
TRBJ1-3,TRBD1,TRBV28,.,CASRGQDSGNTIYF,TGTGCCAGCAGGGGACAGGATTCTGGAAACACCATATATTTT
TRBJ2-3,.,TRBV25-1,.,CASSARSLMGTDTQYF,TGTGCCAGCAGTGCCAGGTCCCTGATGGGGACAGATACGCAGTATTTT
TRBJ1-1,TRBD1,TRBV2,few,CASRLRGTGVNTEAFF,TGTGCCAGCAGGCTACGGGGGACAGGGGTGAACACTGAAGCTTTCTTT
TRBJ2-1,.,TRBV15,once,CATSRDRASGYNEQFF,TGTGCCACCAGCAGAGATCGAGCTTCAGGCTACAATGAGCAGTTCTTC
TRBJ1-4,.,TRBV7-9,.,CASSLAVRATNEKLFF,TGTGCCAGCAGCTTAGCGGTCAGGGCAACTAATGAAAAACTGTTTTTT
TRBJ2-3,TRBD2,TRBV6-4,.,CASSEIAGGTDTQYF,TGTGCCAGCAGTGAAATAGCGGGGGGCACAGATACGCAGTATTTT
TRBJ1-4,.,TRBV9,.,CASSVEQRNEKLFF,TGTGCCAGCAGCGTGGAACAGAGGAATGAAAAACTGTTTTTT
TRBJ2-1,.,TRBV6-2/TRBV6-3,.,CASSYSGMTYNEQFF,TGTGCCAGCAGTTACTCGGGCATGACCTACAATGAGCAGTTCTTC
TRBJ2-1,TRBD2,TRBV7-3,.,CASSFGGSGGEQFF,TGTGCCAGCAGCTTCGGCGGGAGTGGCGGGGAGCAGTTCTTC
TRBJ1-6,.,TRBV6-5,.,CASSYSGRASPLHF,TGTGCCAGCAGTTACTCAGGGCGGGCTTCACCCCTCCACTTT
TRBJ1-1,TRBD1,TRBV7-2,.,CASSTWTGMNTEAFF,TGTGCCAGCAGCACTTGGACAGGCATGAACACTGAAGCTTTCTTT
TRBJ2-3,TRBD2,TRBV4-3,.,CASSQGSSGIQADTQYF,TGCGCCAGCAGCCAAGGGTCTAGCGGGATCCAGGCCGATACGCAGTATTTT
TRBJ1-1,.,TRBV5-5,.,CASTDVKQRVTNTEAFF,TGTGCCAGCACCGATGTAAAACAAAGGGTCACGAACACTGAAGCTTTCTTT
TRBJ2-5,.,TRBV6-6,.,CAIKPPEGAWETQYF,TGTGCCATCAAACCCCCGGAGGGGGCCTGGGAGACCCAGTACTTC
TRBJ2-7,.,TRBV7-7,.,CASSLFQGPTYEQYF,TGCGCTAGCAGCCTCTTCCAGGGCCCTACCTACGAGCAGTACTTC
TRBJ2-2,.,TRBV18,.,CASSLDRIGGELFF,TGTGCCAGCTCACTAGACAGGATTGGCGGGGAGCTGTTTTTT
TRBJ2-7,.,TRBV5-8,.,CASSDRTGTYEQYF,TGTGCCAGCAGCGATAGAACAGGGACCTACGAGCAGTACTTC
TRBJ2-7,TRBD1,TRBV18,.,CASSPRTGGEQYF,TGTGCCAGCTCACCTCGGACAGGGGGCGAGCAGTACTTC
TRBJ2-1,.,TRBV11-3,.,CASSYPAEYNEQFF,TGTGCCAGCAGCTACCCCGCGGAGTACAATGAGCAGTTCTTC
TRBJ1-5,.,TRBV5-5,.,CASSRDSNQPQHF,TGTGCCAGCAGCCGGGACAGCAATCAGCCCCAGCATTTT
TRBJ2-3,TRBD2,TRBV6-2/TRBV6-3,.,CASSRRTSGSTDTQYF,TGTGCCAGCAGTCGCCGGACTAGCGGTAGCACAGATACGCAGTATTTT
TRBJ2-3,TRBD2,TRBV19,.,CASTGTSGGYTDTQYF,TGTGCCAGTACTGGGACTAGCGGGGGGTACACAGATACGCAGTATTTT
TRBJ2-1,TRBD1,TRBV15,.,CATSPDRGPVGEQFF,TGTGCCACCAGCCCAGACAGGGGTCCCGTGGGTGAGCAGTTCTTC
TRBJ2-1,TRBD2,TRBV27,.,CASSFGSGGYNEQFF,TGTGCCAGCAGTTTTGGATCGGGGGGCTACAATGAGCAGTTCTTC
TRBJ2-7,.,TRBV5-6,.,CASSLGTASLFEQYF,TGTGCCAGCAGCTTGGGGACAGCCTCTCTTTTCGAGCAGTACTTC
TRBJ2-5,.,TRBV12-1,.,CASSSPPPGTGEETQYF,TGTGCCAGCAGCTCTCCCCCCCCCGGGACGGGGGAAGAGACCCAGTACTTC